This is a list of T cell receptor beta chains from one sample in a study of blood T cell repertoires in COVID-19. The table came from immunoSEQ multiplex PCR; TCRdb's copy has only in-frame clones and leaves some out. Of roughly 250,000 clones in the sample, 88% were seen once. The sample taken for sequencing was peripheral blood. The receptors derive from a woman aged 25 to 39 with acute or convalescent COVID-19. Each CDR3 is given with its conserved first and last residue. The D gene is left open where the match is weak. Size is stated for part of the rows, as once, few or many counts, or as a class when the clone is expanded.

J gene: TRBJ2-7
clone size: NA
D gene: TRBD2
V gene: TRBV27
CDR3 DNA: TGTGCCAGCAGTTTACGTTTTTGGGCTAGCGGGATTGGCTCCTACGAGCAGTACTTC
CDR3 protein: CASSLRFWASGIGSYEQYF

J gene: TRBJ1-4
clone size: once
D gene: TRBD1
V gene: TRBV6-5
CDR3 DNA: TGTGCCAGCAGTCGGACAGGGTGGGATGAAAAACTGTTTTTT
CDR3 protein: CASSRTGWDEKLFF

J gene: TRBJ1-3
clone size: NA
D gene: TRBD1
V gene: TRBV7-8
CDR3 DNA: TGTGCCAGCAGCTTAGTAGCCGCCGGGACAGGGTTTGGAAACACCATATATTTT
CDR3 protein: CASSLVAAGTGFGNTIYF

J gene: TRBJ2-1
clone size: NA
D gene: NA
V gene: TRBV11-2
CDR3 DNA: TGTGCCAGCAGCTCAAGTCAGGGGGGCAATGAGCAGTTCTTC
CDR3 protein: CASSSSQGGNEQFF

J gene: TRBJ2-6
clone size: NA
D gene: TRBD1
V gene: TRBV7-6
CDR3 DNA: TGTGCCAGCAGCTTTATGAGGACCGGGACAGGGTCTCGTGGGGCCAACGTCCTGACTTTC
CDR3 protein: CASSFMRTGTGSRGANVLTF

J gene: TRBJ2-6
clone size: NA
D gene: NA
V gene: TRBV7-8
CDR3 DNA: TGTGCCAGCAGCTTAGGGGGGGTCCTGAACCCCTCTGGGGCCAACGTCCTGACTTTC
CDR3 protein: CASSLGGVLNPSGANVLTF

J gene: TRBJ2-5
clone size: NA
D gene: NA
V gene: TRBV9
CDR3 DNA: TGTGCCAGCAGCGTAGAGGCGGGGTTGAGCTACGAGACCCAGTACTTC
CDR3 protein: CASSVEAGLSYETQYF

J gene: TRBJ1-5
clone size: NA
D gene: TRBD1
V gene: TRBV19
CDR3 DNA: TGTGCCAGTAGTATGGGGACAGGGCCTCAGCCCCAGCATTTT
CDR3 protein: CASSMGTGPQPQHF

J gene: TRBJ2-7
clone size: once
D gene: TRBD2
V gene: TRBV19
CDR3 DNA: TGTGCCAGCCGGACTAGCGGGGGCTACGAGCAGTACTTC
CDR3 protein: CASRTSGGYEQYF

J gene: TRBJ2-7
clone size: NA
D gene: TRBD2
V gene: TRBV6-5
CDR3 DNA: TGTGCCAGCAGTTACTCCAGGACTAGTTCCTCCTACGAGCAGTACTTC
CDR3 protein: CASSYSRTSSSYEQYF